This TCR beta chain was obtained from a study of vaccination effects on CD4 cells after COVID-19. Notes on the study in general: By a late point after vaccination, infection- and vaccine-induced clones had shrunk markedly through clonal contraction.

The repertoire was sequenced with immunoSEQ multiplex PCR; TCRdb's copy has only in-frame clones and lacks some. The repertoire includes around 63,000 clones, over 70% of them detected once, and 3% to 4% sits in the top ten. Concerning this clone itself: Its target is not known.

This CDR3 comprises 14 residues. Peptide-pool stimulation followed by sequencing identified expanded antigen-specific CD4+ clonotypes in the ViraFEST assay. On approximately day 9 of culture, CD4+ T cells were separated out. Having tested negative for nucleocapsid antibodies, the vaccine recipients showed no prior SARS-CoV-2 infection. The V and J genes are TRBV21-1 and TRBJ2-7; TRBD2 is taken as the D call from the table, unchecked against the DNA. TRBV21-1 represents a pseudogene. The receptor was derived from a human donor who received a COVID-19 vaccine. Sequencing used CD4+ T cells from PBMCs cultured with HCoV-OC43 spike peptides, obtained before COVID-19 vaccination. The subset is: HCoV-OC43 spike overlapping peptide pool stimulation. The DNA of the CDR3 is TGTGCCAGCAGCACGGGGGACCTAGCCTACGAGCAGTACGTC. Translation gives CASSTGDLAYEQYV.